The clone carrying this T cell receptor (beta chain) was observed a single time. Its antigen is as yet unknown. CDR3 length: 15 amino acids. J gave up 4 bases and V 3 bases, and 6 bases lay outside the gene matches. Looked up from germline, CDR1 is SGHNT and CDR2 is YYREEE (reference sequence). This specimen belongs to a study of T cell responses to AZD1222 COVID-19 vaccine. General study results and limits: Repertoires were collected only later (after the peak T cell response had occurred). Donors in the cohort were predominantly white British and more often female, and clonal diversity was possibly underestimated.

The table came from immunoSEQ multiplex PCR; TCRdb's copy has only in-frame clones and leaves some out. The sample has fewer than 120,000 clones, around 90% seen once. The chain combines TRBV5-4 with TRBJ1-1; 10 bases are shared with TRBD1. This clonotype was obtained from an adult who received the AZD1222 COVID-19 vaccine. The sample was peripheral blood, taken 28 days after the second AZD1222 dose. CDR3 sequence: CASSSARQGATEAFF. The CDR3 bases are TGTGCCAGCAGCTCGGCTAGACAGGGGGCCACTGAAGCTTTCTTT.